Shown below are 20 T cell receptor beta chains from a single sample sequenced in a study of T cell clonotyping in hematopoietic cell transplantation. TCRdb keeps only in-frame clones here, not all; method: immunoSEQ multiplex PCR. This sample has roughly 40,000 clones, with roughly 94% found just once. The material sequenced was peripheral blood mononuclear cells. All receptors come from a woman aged 45-60 years in good health. Some clones in this sample may be carry-over from other donors' samples.

This chain joins TRBV7-2 and TRBJ1-1; possible D gene TRBD1, 5 bases. The V gene lost 1 base and the J gene lost 10 bases, with 7 bases spanning the gap. The CDR3 spans 11 residues. CDR1 and CDR2 (germline): SGHTA, FQGNSA. CDR3 nucleotide sequence: TGTGCCAGCAGCTTAGTTGGGGGAGCTTTCTTT. This gives the protein CASSLVGGAFF.

J is TRBJ1-4 and V is TRBV11-2; 10 nucleotides line up with TRBD1. The CDR3 has 15 amino acids. V trimming: 1 base; J trimming: 5 bases; junction bases outside the gene matches: 1. In germline, CDR1 is SGHAT, CDR2 FQNNGV. CDR3 sequence: CASSLGDRGNEKLFF. The CDR3 DNA reads as TGTGCCAGCAGCTTAGGGGACAGGGGCAATGAAAAACTGTTTTTT.

This rearrangement joins TRBV19 to TRBJ1-1; 7 nucleotides align to TRBD1. Germline lookup yields CDR1 LNHDA and CDR2 SQIVND (reference sequence). The V segment lost 3 bases and the J segment 1 base; nucleotides outside the gene matches: 8. The CDR3 extends over 16 amino acids. CDR3 DNA: TGTGCCAGTAGTATCACAGGGGTCCCAGGGAACACTGAAGCTTTCTTT. It is translated as CASSITGVPGNTEAFF.

The rearrangement uses TRBV6-6 and TRBJ2-2; 7 nucleotides line up with TRBD1. Germline loops: CDR1 MNHNY, CDR2 SVGAGI (reference sequence). The CDR3 extends over 16 amino acids. Losses at the gene ends were 7 bases for V and 6 bases for J; bases not matched to a gene: 14. The CDR3 bases are TGTGCCAGCACCCCCTCGACAGGGTGGGAGTCCGGGGAGCTGTTTTTT. Protein sequence: CASTPSTGWESGELFF.

The chain carries TRBV5-1 and TRBJ1-1; D possibly corresponds to TRBD1 (5 bases). Germline lookup yields CDR1 SGHRS and CDR2 YFSETQ. This CDR3 has 14 amino acids. The V end was cut by 3 bases, the J end by 6 bases, with 15 bases between. CDR3: CASSWGTESAEAFF. CDR3 bases: TGCGCCAGCAGCTGGGGGACGGAAAGTGCTGAAGCTTTCTTT.

The chain uses TRBV11-3 and TRBJ2-7, with D unresolved. The CDR3 contains 11 residues. Germline CDR1 is SGHNT and CDR2 is YENEEA. Between the trimmed V and J ends, which lost 2 bases and 5 bases, there was a span of 4 bases. The DNA for the CDR3 is TGTGCCAGCAGCTTAAAAAACGAGCAGTACTTC. It translates to CASSLKNEQYF.

This chain connects TRBV25-1 to TRBJ1-2; TRBD1 aligns across 8 bases. Germline-derived CDR1 and CDR2 are MGHDK and SYGVNS. Trimming removed 2 bases from V and 4 bases from J; junction bases left unmatched: 3. CDR3 size: 14 residues. The CDR3 bases are TGTGCCAGCAGTGAACAGGGGGCCTCCTATGGCTACACCTTC. Its protein is CASSEQGASYGYTF.

A single count supports this clone. J is TRBJ2-7 and V is TRBV9; 7 bases are shared with TRBD1. The CDR3 runs to 14 residues. CDR1 is SGDLS and CDR2 is YYNGEE in the germline V gene. Trimming at V came to 5 bases and at J to 2 bases, leaving 7 bases not matched to a gene. CDR3 residues: CASSLGTDTYEQYF. CDR3 nucleotide sequence: TGTGCCAGCAGTCTGGGGACAGATACCTACGAGCAGTACTTC. The variable domain in full, with the rest retrieved from reference TRBV9 and TRBJ2-7, is DSGVTQTPKHLITATGQRVTLRCSPRSGDLSVYWYQQSLDQGLQFLIQYYNGEERAKGNILERFSAQQFPDLHSELNLSSLELGDSALYFCASSLGTDTYEQYFGPGTRLTVT.

The gene calls are TRBV6-5 and TRBJ1-2; D is ambiguous. From germline, CDR1 is MNHEY and CDR2 SVGAGI. The CDR3 has 15 amino acids. V gave up 6 bases and J gave up 4 bases, with 18 bases separating them. Here the CDR3 DNA reads TGTGCCAGCAGCCCAACCCCCGGGCGGTCCTATGGCTACACCTTC. Encoded protein: CASSPTPGRSYGYTF.

This clone was seen a single time. The chain links TRBV7-2 to TRBJ2-1, with 8 bases lining up with TRBD2. Germline assignment: CDR1 SGHTA and CDR2 FQGNSA. There are 13 residues in the CDR3. Trimming cost V 5 bases and J 5 bases; bases outside gene matches: 2. CDR3: CASSRGGDNEQFF. CDR3 DNA: TGTGCCAGCAGCCGGGGGGGGGACAATGAGCAGTTCTTC.

This sequence joins TRBV7-9 and TRBJ2-7, with 7 bases fitting TRBD2. This CDR3 contains 16 residues. Germline values: CDR1 SEHNR, CDR2 FQNEAQ (reference sequence). Germline trimming cut 6 bases from V and 3 bases from J; bases unmatched to any gene: 14. The CDR3 coding sequence is TGTGCCAGCAGTCACGATACTTGGGGAGGGAACTACGAGCAGTACTTC. Encoded protein: CASSHDTWGGNYEQYF.

The V call is TRBV19, the J call TRBJ1-5, with a weak D call TRBD1 (5 bases). Germline V lookup: CDR1 LNHDA, CDR2 SQIVND (reference sequence). The CDR3 is 11 amino acids. V lost 9 bases, J lost 11 bases, and 14 bases lay in between. CDR3 DNA sequence: TGTGCCAGCCGGGACCAAGGGGCCCAGCATTTT. This encodes CASRDQGAQHF.

The CDR3 region is CAISRDRGETQYF. The DNA of the CDR3 is TGTGCCATCAGCAGGGACAGGGGAGAGACCCAGTACTTC. The chain combines TRBV10-3 with TRBJ2-5; 10 nucleotides align to TRBD1. The trim removed 6 bases at V and 4 bases at J, leaving 2 bases unmatched. This CDR3 has 13 residues. Germline V CDR1 and CDR2: ENHRY, SYGVKD.

The chain employs TRBV19 and TRBJ1-5; possibly TRBD1 for D (5 bases). Trimming removed 6 bases from V and 8 bases from J, with 14 bases in between. Germline lookup yields CDR1 LNHDA and CDR2 SQIVND (reference sequence). This CDR3 region has 13 residues. The CDR3 DNA reads TGTGCCAGTAGCCAAGGGGTTCGAGAGCCCCAGCATTTT. Translating gives CASSQGVREPQHF.

The chain employs TRBV27 and TRBJ1-5; no clear D. V was cut by 6 bases and J by 5 bases, with 11 bases left in between. Germline assignment: CDR1 MNHEY and CDR2 SMNVEV (reference sequence). The CDR3 runs to 13 residues. The CDR3 spells CASSPQSHQPQHF. In DNA form, the CDR3 reads TGTGCCAGCAGCCCCCAGAGTCATCAGCCCCAGCATTTT.

This sequence joins TRBV4-3 and TRBJ2-1, with D possibly TRBD2 on 6 matching bases. This CDR3 has 15 amino acids. V was shortened by 0 bases and J by 8 bases, with 14 bases between the two germline ends. Germline values: CDR1 LGHNA, CDR2 YSLEER. CDR3: CASSQDRNQRDEQFF. The CDR3 DNA follows: TGCGCCAGCAGCCAAGATAGGAACCAGCGGGATGAGCAGTTCTTC.

In this sample, this clone turned up once. The chain has TRBV7-8 and TRBJ1-2, with D perhaps TRBD1 (6 bases). The V gene lost 5 bases and the J gene lost 1 base, with 8 bases spanning the gap. Germline CDR1 and CDR2: SGHVS and FQNEAQ. This CDR3 comprises 13 residues. The CDR3 protein is CASSGQLNYGYTF. DNA for the CDR3: TGTGCCAGCAGCGGACAGCTTAACTATGGCTACACCTTC.

The rearrangement uses TRBV11-1 and TRBJ2-4, with a possible D match to TRBD1 (6 bases). This CDR3 contains 13 residues. CDR1 is SGHAT, CDR2 FQDESV, per germline (reference sequence). V was trimmed by 6 bases and J by 7 bases, leaving 13 bases between them. In DNA form, the CDR3 reads TGTGCCAGCAGAGTACAGGGTTCGAACATTCAGTACTTC. Translated, it gives CASRVQGSNIQYF.

This clone was seen only once. This chain connects TRBV9 to TRBJ2-3; 10 bases fit TRBD1. This CDR3 contains 15 residues. Germline CDR1 SGDLS, CDR2 YYNGEE. J gave up 4 bases and V 4 bases, and 6 bases lay outside the gene matches. The CDR3 nucleotides read TGTGCCAGCAGCACCCGGACAGGGGGAGCAGATACGCAGTATTTT. Protein product: CASSTRTGGADTQYF.

The chain employs TRBV6-6 and TRBJ2-5; 8 bases are shared with TRBD1. Germline V lookup: CDR1 MNHNY, CDR2 SVGAGI (reference sequence). V dropped 4 bases and J dropped 1; count of bases not matched to a gene: 8. CDR3 length: 16 amino acids. CDR3 in amino acids: CASSWGMTGVQETQYF. CDR3 DNA sequence: TGTGCCAGCAGTTGGGGTATGACAGGGGTCCAAGAGACCCAGTACTTC.